The 21 T cell receptor beta chains below come from one sample, sequenced in a study of post-analysis software for immune sequencing data. Study-level points and caveats: Higher frequency in patients than in controls was seen for roughly five TRBV segments, with TRBV5-6, TRBV5-1 and TRBV20-1 among them.

The antigens of these receptors remain unknown. Unique molecular identifiers tagged the TCR beta cDNA libraries. TCRdb reprocessed the PCR reads with MiXCR, giving one entry per CDR3 protein. The sample lists about 540,000 distinct CDR3 sequences, around 34% occurring once. The specimen was blood. Receptors originate from a girl aged 2 to 17 with multiple sclerosis.

In the case of this clonotype: One end of the junction fails to match germline, which may point to a read error. The chain employs TRBV12-3 or TRBV12-4 and TRBJ2-5, with no clear D. The CDR3 totals 15 residues. In DNA, the CDR3 is TGTGCCAGCAGTTTAGACATCGGAAACCACGAGACCCAGTACTTC. Amino acids: CASSLDIGNHETQYF.

In its sample, this clonotype was seen a few times. This chain connects TRBV5-1 to TRBJ2-3; 9 nucleotides line up with TRBD2. V dropped 0 bases and J dropped 1; count of bases not matched to a gene: 6. The CDR3 spans 17 residues. From germline, CDR1 is SGHRS and CDR2 YFSETQ. The CDR3 reads CASSLDRAGGRTDTQYF. CDR3 DNA: TGCGCCAGCAGCTTGGACCGAGCGGGGGGCCGCACAGATACGCAGTATTTT.

This clonotype turned up a few times. This chain joins TRBV6-5 and TRBJ2-5, with TRBD2 identical over 11 bases. The CDR3 has 16 residues. Germline V gives CDR1 MNHEY, CDR2 SVGAGI. J lost 4 bases, V lost 6 bases, and 10 bases had no gene match. In nucleotides, the CDR3 is TGTGCCAGCAGCTCGCTGACTAGCGGGGTCGGAGAGACCCAGTACTTC. This translates into CASSSLTSGVGETQYF.

This clonotype came up a few times. The rearrangement joins TRBV4-2 to TRBJ2-6; D gene uncertain. Germline CDR1 and CDR2: LGHNA and YNFKEQ. The CDR3 sequence is 15 residues long. Trimming left V 4 bases short and J 2 bases short, with 9 bases between. The CDR3 DNA sequence: TGTGCCAGCAGCCCGCAGGCGCCTGGGGCCAACGTCCTGACTTTC. This sequence encodes CASSPQAPGANVLTF.

This clonotype was seen a handful of times. This rearrangement joins TRBV11-1 to TRBJ1-1, with D possibly TRBD1 on 5 matching bases. The V end was cut by 2 bases, the J end by 0 bases, with 7 bases between. This CDR3 is 14 amino acids long. Germline values: CDR1 SGHAT, CDR2 FQDESV (reference sequence). Here the CDR3 DNA reads TGTGCCAGCAGCTTAAGGACAATGAACACTGAAGCTTTCTTT. As protein: CASSLRTMNTEAFF.

Many counts were recorded for this clonotype. The rearrangement uses TRBV2 and TRBJ2-4, with D uncertain. Trimming stripped 7 bases from V and 9 bases from J, with 13 bases between. In germline, CDR1 is SNHLY, CDR2 FYNNEI. The CDR3 loop spans 12 amino acids. CDR3 sequence: CASKEEAAIQYF. The CDR3 DNA is TGTGCCAGCAAAGAGGAAGCTGCCATTCAGTACTTC.

This clonotype was seen more than once but under ten times. At one of its ends the junction is not consistent with the germline gene, which may arise from a read error. The genes are TRBV4-1 and TRBJ2-5, with TRBD2 identical over 10 bases. The J call could be wrong; TRBJ2-7 is a better fit for the DNA end. This CDR3 is built from 14 residues. The germline V gene encodes CDR1 MGHRA and CDR2 YSYEKL. The CDR3 here is CVSSPSGGLYEQYF. The CDR3 bases are TGCGTCAGCAGCCCTAGCGGGGGACTCTACGAGCAGTACTTC.

This clonotype was seen a single time. CDR3 loop: CASSSARTSGGAREQYF. The CDR3 nucleotides are TGTGCCAGCAGCTCTGCCCGGACTAGCGGGGGGGCAAGGGAGCAGTACTTC. The V gene is TRBV2, the J gene TRBJ2-5, with 15 bases matching TRBD2. CDR1 is SNHLY, CDR2 FYNNEI, per germline. This CDR3 is 17 amino acids long. After removal of 6 bases from V and 11 bases from J, the junction contained 16 bases not matched to a gene. Combining the CDR3 with reference TRBV2 and TRBJ2-5 gives the whole variable domain EPEVTQTPSHQVTQMGQEVILRCVPISNHLYFYWYRQILGQKVEFLVSFYNNEISEKSEIFDDQFSVERPDGSNFTLKIRSTKLEDSAMYFCASSSARTSGGAREQYFGPGTRLLVL.

V gene TRBV12-3 or TRBV12-4 combines with J gene TRBJ1-3, with TRBD1 as a possible D gene (5 bases). The V end lost 3 bases, the J end lost 2 bases, and 14 bases lay between the germline ends. This CDR3 is 16 amino acids long. The CDR3 loop reads CASSLAEGSTGNTIYF. The CDR3 DNA follows: TGTGCCAGCAGTTTGGCTGAGGGGTCCACTGGAAACACCATATATTTT.

CDR3 in amino acids: CASSLSRGPLGYEQFF. The DNA for the CDR3 is TGTGCCAGCAGTTTATCTAGGGGCCCACTGGGTTATGAGCAGTTCTTC. The chain has TRBV27 and TRBJ2-1; D possibly corresponds to TRBD1 (5 bases). The CDR3 totals 16 residues. The V end was cut by 0 bases, the J end by 8 bases, with 17 bases between. Germline CDR1 is MNHEY and CDR2 is SMNVEV (reference sequence).

The chain is built from TRBV20-1 and TRBJ2-7, with D perhaps TRBD1 (5 bases). Per the germline V gene, CDR1 is DFQATT and CDR2 is SNEGSKA (reference sequence). The CDR3 is 12 amino acids. V was pared by 3 bases and J by 6 bases, with 12 bases between. CDR3 amino acids: CSASRQGFEQYF. The CDR3 nucleotides are TGCAGTGCTAGTAGGCAGGGATTCGAGCAGTACTTC.

V gene TRBV29-1 combines with J gene TRBJ2-4, with D hard to call. Germline assignment: CDR1 SQVTM and CDR2 ANQGSEA. There are 12 residues in the CDR3. The V and J ends lost 5 bases and 0 bases respectively, with 5 bases between them. The CDR3 sequence is CSVQIAKNIQYF. The CDR3 region has the DNA TGCAGCGTTCAAATAGCCAAAAACATTCAGTACTTC.

The rearrangement links TRBV5-1 to TRBJ1-1; D is uncertain. The V gene lost 5 bases and the J gene lost 0 bases, with 11 bases spanning the gap. From germline, CDR1 is SGHRS and CDR2 YFSETQ. This CDR3 comprises 14 residues. The CDR3 nucleotides are TGCGCCAGCAGTACGGAGAGAATGAACACTGAAGCTTTCTTT. It yields the protein CASSTERMNTEAFF.

This clonotype was observed a handful of times. CDR3 residues: CASSLRDHGYNEQFF. CDR3 bases: TGTGCCAGCAGTTTAAGGGACCACGGTTACAATGAGCAGTTCTTC. The chain links TRBV12-3 or TRBV12-4 to TRBJ2-1; D tentatively fits TRBD1 or TRBD2 (5 bases each). V lost 2 bases, J lost 4 bases, and 12 bases lay in between. The CDR3 consists of 15 residues.

This chain links TRBV6-6 with TRBJ1-4, with 7 bases matching TRBD1. Germline CDR1 reads MNHNY; CDR2 reads SVGAGI (reference sequence). This CDR3 is built from 15 residues. Trimming at V came to 3 bases and at J to 5 bases, leaving 6 bases not matched to a gene. The CDR3 here is CASSYMTGRNEKLFF. DNA for the CDR3: TGTGCCAGCAGTTATATGACAGGGCGGAATGAAAAACTGTTTTTT.

This chain connects TRBV12-3 or TRBV12-4 to TRBJ1-5, with D perhaps TRBD1 (5 bases). This CDR3 region has 14 residues. The V and J ends lost 6 bases and 2 bases respectively, with 11 bases between them. This chain's CDR3 is CASSQGHGNQPQHF. CDR3 nucleotides: TGTGCCAGCAGCCAGGGCCACGGCAATCAGCCCCAGCATTTT.

This clonotype occurred a few times. The chain uses TRBV9 and TRBJ2-1; TRBD2 might be the D (5 bases). The CDR3 is 15 residues long. Germline loops: CDR1 SGDLS, CDR2 YYNGEE. V gave up 0 bases and J gave up 7 bases, with 14 bases separating them. This CDR3 is CASSVGSSRTNEQFF. CDR3 DNA: TGTGCCAGCAGCGTAGGTTCTAGCCGGACGAATGAGCAGTTCTTC. The full variable domain, its missing parts supplied by reference TRBV9 and TRBJ2-1, is DSGVTQTPKHLITATGQRVTLRCSPRSGDLSVYWYQQSLDQGLQFLIQYYNGEERAKGNILERFSAQQFPDLHSELNLSSLELGDSALYFCASSVGSSRTNEQFFGPGTRLTVL.

This sequence joins TRBV7-9 and TRBJ2-7, with D possibly TRBD1 on 6 matching bases. The CDR3 is 14 amino acids. From germline, CDR1 is SEHNR and CDR2 FQNEAQ (reference sequence). Trimming stripped 4 bases from V and 3 bases from J, with 13 bases between. The CDR3 nucleotides are TGTGCCAGCAGCTCAGGGGTGGGAAGCTACGAGCAGTACTTC. Amino acid sequence: CASSSGVGSYEQYF.

This clonotype appeared a few times. The V and J genes are TRBV12-3 or TRBV12-4 and TRBJ1-2, with 8 nucleotides matching TRBD1. CDR3 length equals 16 residues. The V and J ends lost 5 bases and 4 bases, in that order; junction bases with no gene match: 12. Written as DNA, the CDR3 is TGTGCCAGCAGTCTCGCGGACAGGGCGCTCTTCTATGGCTACACCTTC. It translates to CASSLADRALFYGYTF.

Written as DNA, the CDR3 is TGTGCCAGTGACAACCGGGCCAAAGGAAGAGAGCAGTTCTTC. Translation: CASDNRAKGREQFF. The rearrangement links TRBV27 to TRBJ2-1; D unresolved. Germline assignment: CDR1 MNHEY and CDR2 SMNVEV (reference sequence). Trimming pared 9 bases from V and 10 bases from J, leaving 22 bases between. The CDR3 sequence is 14 residues long.

As to this clonotype: One end of the junction does not line up with germline, which may come from a read error. The chain links TRBV10-3 to TRBJ2-5; weak D call: TRBD1 (6 bases). The CDR3 contains 12 residues. Germline V gene sequence: CDR1 ENHRY, CDR2 SYGVKD. DNA of the CDR3: TGTGCCAGCGGACAGCCCCAAGAGGCCCAGTACTTC. Protein: CASGQPQEAQYF.